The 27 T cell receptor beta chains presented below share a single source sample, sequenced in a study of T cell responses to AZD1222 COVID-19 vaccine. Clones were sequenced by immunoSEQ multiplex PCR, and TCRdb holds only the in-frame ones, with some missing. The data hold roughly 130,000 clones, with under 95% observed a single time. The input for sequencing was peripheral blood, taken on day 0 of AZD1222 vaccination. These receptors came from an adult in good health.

The CDR3 sequence is CASSIPIGDQPQHF. In DNA, the CDR3 is TGTGCCAGTAGTATACCTATCGGGGATCAGCCCCAGCATTTT. This sequence joins TRBV19 and TRBJ1-5; D remains unclear. The V end lost 2 bases, the J end lost 5 bases, and 10 bases lay between the germline ends. The CDR3 runs to 14 residues. Germline assignment: CDR1 LNHDA and CDR2 SQIVND (reference sequence).

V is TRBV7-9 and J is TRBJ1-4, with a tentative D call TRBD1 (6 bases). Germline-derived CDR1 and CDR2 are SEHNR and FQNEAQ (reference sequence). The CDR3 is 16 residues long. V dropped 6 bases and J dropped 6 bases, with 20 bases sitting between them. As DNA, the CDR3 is TGTGCCAGCAGTCGACCTAGCGGGGGGGCCGATGAAAAACTGTTTTTT. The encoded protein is CASSRPSGGADEKLFF.

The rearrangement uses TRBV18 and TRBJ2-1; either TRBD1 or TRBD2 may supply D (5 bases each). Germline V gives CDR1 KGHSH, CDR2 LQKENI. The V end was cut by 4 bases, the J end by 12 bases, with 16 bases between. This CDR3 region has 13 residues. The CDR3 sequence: CASSQTDSRGQFF. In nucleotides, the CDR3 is TGTGCCAGCTCACAAACCGACAGCCGGGGGCAGTTCTTC.

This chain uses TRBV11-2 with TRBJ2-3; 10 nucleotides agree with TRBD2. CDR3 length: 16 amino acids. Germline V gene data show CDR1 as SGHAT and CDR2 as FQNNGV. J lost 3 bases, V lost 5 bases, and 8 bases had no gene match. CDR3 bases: TGTGCCAGCAGCCCACTTTGGACTAGCGGTACAGATACGCAGTATTTT. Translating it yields CASSPLWTSGTDTQYF.

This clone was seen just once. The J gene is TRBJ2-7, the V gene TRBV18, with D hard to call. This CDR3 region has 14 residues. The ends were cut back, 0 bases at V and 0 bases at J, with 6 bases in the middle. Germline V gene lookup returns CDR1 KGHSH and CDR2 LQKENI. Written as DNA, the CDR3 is TGTGCCAGCTCACCACCGCTAGACTCCTACGAGCAGTACTTC. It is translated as CASSPPLDSYEQYF. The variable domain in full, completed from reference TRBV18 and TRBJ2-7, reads NAGVMQNPRHLVRRRGQEARLRCSPMKGHSHVYWYRQLPEEGLKFMVYLQKENIIDESGMPKERFSAEFPKEGPSILRIQQVVRGDSAAYFCASSPPLDSYEQYFGPGTRLTVT.

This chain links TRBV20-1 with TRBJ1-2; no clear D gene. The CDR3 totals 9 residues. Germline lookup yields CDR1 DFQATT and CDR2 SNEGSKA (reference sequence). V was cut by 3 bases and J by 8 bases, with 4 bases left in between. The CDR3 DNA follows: TGCAGTGCTAGTGGGGGCTACACCTTC. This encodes CSASGGYTF.

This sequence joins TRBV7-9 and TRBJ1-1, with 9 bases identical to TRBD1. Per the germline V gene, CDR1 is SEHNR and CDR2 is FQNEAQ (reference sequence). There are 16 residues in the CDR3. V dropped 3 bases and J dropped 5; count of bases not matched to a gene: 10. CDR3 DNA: TGTGCCAGCAGCTTGGGACAGGGAGGGTTTAAGACTGAAGCTTTCTTT. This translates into CASSLGQGGFKTEAFF. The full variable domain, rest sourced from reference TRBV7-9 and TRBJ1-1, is DTGVSQNPRHKITKRGQNVTFRCDPISEHNRLYWYRQTLGQGPEFLTYFQNEAQLEKSRLLSDRFSAERPKGSFSTLEIQRTEQGDSAMYLCASSLGQGGFKTEAFFGQGTRLTVV.

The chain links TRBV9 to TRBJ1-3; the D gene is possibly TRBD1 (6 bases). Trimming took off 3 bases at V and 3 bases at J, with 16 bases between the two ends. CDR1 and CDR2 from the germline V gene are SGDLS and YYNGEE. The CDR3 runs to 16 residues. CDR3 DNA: TGTGCCAGCAGCGGGGAGGGGGGATTTTATGGAAACACCATATATTTT. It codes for CASSGEGGFYGNTIYF.

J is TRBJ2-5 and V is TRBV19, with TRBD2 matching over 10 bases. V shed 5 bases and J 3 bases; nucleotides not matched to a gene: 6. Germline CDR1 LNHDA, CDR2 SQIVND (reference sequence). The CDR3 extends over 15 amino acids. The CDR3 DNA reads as TGTGCCAGTAGTCCCGGGCTAGCGGGGGAAGAGACCCAGTACTTC. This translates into CASSPGLAGEETQYF.

The DNA for the CDR3 is TGCGCCAGCAGCTTGCTCGGGGGGGCTGACATTCAGTACTTC. It yields the protein CASSLLGGADIQYF. The V gene is TRBV5-1, the J gene TRBJ2-4; 8 nucleotides align to TRBD2. Germline V lookup: CDR1 SGHRS, CDR2 YFSETQ. The CDR3 sequence is 14 residues long. V lost 1 base and J lost 8; bases outside the gene matches: 5.

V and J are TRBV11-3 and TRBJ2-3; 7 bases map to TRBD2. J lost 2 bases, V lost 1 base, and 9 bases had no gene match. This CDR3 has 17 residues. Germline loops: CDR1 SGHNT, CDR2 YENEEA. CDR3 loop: CASSLGGGAVTTDTQYF. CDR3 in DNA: TGTGCCAGCAGCTTAGGGGGGGGAGCGGTTACCACAGATACGCAGTATTTT.

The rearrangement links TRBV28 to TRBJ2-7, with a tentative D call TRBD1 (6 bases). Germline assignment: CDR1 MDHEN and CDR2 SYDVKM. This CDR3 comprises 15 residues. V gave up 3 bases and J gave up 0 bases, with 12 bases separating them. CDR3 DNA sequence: TGTGCCAGCAGTTTTGCAGGGGCGAGCTCCTACGAGCAGTACTTC. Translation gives CASSFAGASSYEQYF. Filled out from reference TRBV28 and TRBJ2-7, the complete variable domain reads DVKVTQSSRYLVKRTGEKVFLECVQDMDHENMFWYRQDPGLGLRLIYFSYDVKMKEKGDIPEGYSVSREKKERFSLILESASTNQTSMYLCASSFAGASSYEQYFGPGTRLTVT.

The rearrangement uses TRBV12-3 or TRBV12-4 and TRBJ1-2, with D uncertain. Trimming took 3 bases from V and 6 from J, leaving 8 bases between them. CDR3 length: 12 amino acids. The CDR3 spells CASSFIADGYTF. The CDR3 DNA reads TGTGCCAGCAGTTTTATTGCTGATGGCTACACCTTC.

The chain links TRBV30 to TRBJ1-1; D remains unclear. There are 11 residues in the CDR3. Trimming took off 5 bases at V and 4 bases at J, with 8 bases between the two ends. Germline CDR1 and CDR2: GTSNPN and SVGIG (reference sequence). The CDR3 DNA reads TGTGCCTGGGAACGGAGCACTGAAGCTTTCTTT. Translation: CAWERSTEAFF.

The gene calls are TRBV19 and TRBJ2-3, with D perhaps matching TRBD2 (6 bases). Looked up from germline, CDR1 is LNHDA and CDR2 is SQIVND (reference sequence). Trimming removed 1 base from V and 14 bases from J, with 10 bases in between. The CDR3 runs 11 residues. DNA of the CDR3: TGTGCCAGTAGTATAGGGGGGGTTGGGTATTTT. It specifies CASSIGGVGYF.

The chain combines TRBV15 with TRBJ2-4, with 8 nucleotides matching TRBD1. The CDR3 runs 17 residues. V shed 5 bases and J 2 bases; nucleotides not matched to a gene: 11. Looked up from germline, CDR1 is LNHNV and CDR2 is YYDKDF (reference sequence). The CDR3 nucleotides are TGTGCCACCAGCGGTCTACTAGGACAGGGTCCCAAAAACATTCAGTACTTC. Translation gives CATSGLLGQGPKNIQYF.

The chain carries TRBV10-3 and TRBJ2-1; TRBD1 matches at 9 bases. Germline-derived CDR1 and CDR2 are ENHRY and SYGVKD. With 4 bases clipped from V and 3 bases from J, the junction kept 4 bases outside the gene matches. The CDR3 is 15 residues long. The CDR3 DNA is TGTGCCATCAGTGGGGGGGACAGGGACTACAATGAGCAGTTCTTC. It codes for CAISGGDRDYNEQFF.

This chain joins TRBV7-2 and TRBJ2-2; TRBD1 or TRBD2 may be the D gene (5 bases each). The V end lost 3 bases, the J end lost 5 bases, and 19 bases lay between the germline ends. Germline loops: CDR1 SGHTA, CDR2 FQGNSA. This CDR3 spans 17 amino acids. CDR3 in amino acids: CASSFERPGWGTGELFF. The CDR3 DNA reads TGTGCCAGCAGCTTTGAACGTCCAGGGTGGGGGACCGGGGAGCTGTTTTTT.

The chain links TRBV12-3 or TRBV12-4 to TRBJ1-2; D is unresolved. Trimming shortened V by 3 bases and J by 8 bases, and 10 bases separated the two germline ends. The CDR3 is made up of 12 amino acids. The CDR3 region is CASSLWTSGYTF. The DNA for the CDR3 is TGTGCCAGCAGTTTGTGGACTAGCGGCTACACCTTC.

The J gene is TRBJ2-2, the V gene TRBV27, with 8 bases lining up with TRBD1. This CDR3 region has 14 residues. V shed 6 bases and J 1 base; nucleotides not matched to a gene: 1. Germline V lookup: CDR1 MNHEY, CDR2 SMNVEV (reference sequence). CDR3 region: CASSDRGNTGELFF. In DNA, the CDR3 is TGTGCCAGCAGCGACAGGGGGAACACCGGGGAGCTGTTTTTT.

The CDR3 bases are TGTGCCAGCAGTTACCGCGGGACAGGGCGTAGCAATCAGCCCCAGCATTTT. Encoded protein: CASSYRGTGRSNQPQHF. This sequence joins TRBV6-2 or TRBV6-3 and TRBJ1-5, with 9 bases fitting TRBD1. CDR3 length: 17 residues. Germline values: CDR1 MNHEY, CDR2 SVGEGT. Trimming cost V 2 bases and J 0 bases; bases outside gene matches: 5.

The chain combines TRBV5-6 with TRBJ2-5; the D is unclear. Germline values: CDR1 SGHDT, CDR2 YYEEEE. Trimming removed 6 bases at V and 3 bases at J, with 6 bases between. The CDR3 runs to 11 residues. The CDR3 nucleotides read TGTGCCAGCAAAATGAAAGAGACCCAGTACTTC. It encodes CASKMKETQYF.

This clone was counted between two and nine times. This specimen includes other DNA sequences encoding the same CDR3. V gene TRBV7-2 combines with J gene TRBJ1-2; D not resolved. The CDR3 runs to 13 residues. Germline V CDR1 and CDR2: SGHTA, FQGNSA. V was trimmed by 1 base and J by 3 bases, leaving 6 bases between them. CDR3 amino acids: CASSLGSDYGYTF. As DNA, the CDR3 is TGTGCCAGCAGCTTAGGGAGTGACTATGGCTACACCTTC.

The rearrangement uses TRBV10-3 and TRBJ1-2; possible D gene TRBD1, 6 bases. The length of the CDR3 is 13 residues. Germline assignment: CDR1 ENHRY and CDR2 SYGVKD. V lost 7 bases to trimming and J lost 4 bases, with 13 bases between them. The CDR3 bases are TGTGCCATCACCCCCCTGGGGGCCTATGGCTACACCTTC. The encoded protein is CAITPLGAYGYTF.

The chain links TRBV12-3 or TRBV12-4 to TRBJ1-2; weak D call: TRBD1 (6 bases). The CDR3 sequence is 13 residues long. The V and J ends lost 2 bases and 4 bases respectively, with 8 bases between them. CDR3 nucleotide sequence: TGTGCCAGCAGTTTAACCAGGGGCTATGGCTACACCTTC. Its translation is CASSLTRGYGYTF.

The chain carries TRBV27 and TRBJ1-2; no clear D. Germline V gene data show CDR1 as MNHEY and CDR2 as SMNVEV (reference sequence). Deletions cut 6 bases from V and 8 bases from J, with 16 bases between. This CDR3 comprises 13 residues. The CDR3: CASRQLNLVGYTF. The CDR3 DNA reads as TGTGCCAGCAGACAATTAAACCTGGTCGGCTACACCTTC.

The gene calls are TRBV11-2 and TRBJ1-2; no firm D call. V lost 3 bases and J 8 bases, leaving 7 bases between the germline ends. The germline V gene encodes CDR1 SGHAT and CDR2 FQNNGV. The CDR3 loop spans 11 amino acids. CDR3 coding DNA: TGTGCCAGCAGCTTTTCTGGAGGCTACACCTTC. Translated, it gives CASSFSGGYTF.